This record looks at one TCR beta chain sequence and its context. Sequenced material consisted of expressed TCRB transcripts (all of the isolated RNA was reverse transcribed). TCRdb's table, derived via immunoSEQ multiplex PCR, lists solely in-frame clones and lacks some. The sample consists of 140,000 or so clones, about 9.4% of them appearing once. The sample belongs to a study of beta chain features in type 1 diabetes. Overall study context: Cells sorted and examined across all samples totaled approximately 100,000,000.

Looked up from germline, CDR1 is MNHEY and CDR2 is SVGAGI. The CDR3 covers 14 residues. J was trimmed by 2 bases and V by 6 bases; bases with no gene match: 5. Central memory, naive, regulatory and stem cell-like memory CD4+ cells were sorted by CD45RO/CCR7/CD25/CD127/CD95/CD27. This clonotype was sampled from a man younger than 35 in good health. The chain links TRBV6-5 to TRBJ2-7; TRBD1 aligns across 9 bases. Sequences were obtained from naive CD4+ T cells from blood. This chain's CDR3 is CASSEDRGPYEQYF. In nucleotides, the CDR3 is TGTGCCAGCAGCGAGGACAGGGGCCCCTACGAGCAGTACTTC.